This TCR beta chain was sequenced for a study of CD4 and CD8 cells across lung adenocarcinoma regions. TCRdb independently ran MiXCR on the PCR reads; one entry per CDR3 protein. The sample lists fewer than 20,000 distinct CDR3 sequences, 51% seen once, with around 55% in the top ten. A single count supports this clonotype. Samples came from patients with localized non-small cell lung adenocarcinoma. Germline V gives CDR1 MNHNS, CDR2 SASEGT. There are 11 residues in the CDR3. This sequence was found in a female donor with lung adenocarcinoma. The CD4 and CD8 labels of this study may be unreliable. The sample comprised CD8+ T cells from the center of a lung tumor. The chain links TRBV6-1 to TRBJ2-1; D is perhaps TRBD1 (5 bases). The DNA end favors TRBJ2-7, so the J call may be wrong. The CDR3 is CASSRVGEQYF. The CDR3, as DNA: TGTGCCAGCAGCAGGGTTGGGGAGCAGTACTTC.